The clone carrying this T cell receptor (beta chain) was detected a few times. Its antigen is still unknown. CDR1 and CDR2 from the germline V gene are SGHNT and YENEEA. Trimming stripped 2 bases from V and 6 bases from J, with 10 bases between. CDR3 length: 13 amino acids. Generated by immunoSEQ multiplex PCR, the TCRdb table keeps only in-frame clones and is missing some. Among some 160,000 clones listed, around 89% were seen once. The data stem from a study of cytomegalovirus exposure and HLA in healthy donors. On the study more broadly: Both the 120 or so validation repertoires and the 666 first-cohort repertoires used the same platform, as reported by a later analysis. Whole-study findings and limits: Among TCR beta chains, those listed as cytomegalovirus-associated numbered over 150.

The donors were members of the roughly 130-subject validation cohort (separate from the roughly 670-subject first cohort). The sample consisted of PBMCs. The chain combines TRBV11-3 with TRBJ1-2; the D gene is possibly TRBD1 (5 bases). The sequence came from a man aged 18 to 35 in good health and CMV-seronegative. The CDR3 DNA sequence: TGTGCCAGCAGCTTATCAGGGAGGAATGGCTACACCTTC. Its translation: CASSLSGRNGYTF. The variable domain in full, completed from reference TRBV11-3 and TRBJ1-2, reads EAGVVQSPRYKIIEKKQPVAFWCNPISGHNTLYWYLQNLGQGPELLIRYENEEAVDDSQLPKDRFSAERLKGVDSTLKIQPAELGDSAVYLCASSLSGRNGYTFGSGTRLTVV.